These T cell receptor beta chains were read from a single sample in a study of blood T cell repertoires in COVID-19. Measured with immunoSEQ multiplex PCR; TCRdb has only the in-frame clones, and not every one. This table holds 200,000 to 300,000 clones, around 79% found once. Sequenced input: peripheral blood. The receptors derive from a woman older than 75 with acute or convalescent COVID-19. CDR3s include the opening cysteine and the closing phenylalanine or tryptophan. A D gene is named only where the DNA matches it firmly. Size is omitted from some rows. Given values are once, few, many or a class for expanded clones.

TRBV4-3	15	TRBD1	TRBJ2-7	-	TGCGCCAGCAGCCAAGATGACAGGGACTCCTACGAGCAGTACTTC	CASSQDDRDSYEQYF
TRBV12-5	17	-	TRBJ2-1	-	TGTGCTAGTGGTTTCTCCGGACAGTCCCTCTCCTACAATGAGCAGTTCTTC	CASGFSGQSLSYNEQFF
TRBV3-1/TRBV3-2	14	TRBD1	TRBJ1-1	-	TGTGCCAGCAGCCCCCAGGGGGCTCAGGCTGAAGCTTTCTTT	CASSPQGAQAEAFF
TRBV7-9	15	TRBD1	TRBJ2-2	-	TGTGCCAGCAGGCCTTGGACAGGGGACACCGGGGAGCTGTTTTTT	CASRPWTGDTGELFF
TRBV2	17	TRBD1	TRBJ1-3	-	TGTGCCAGCAGACCCGGGACAGGGGGCCGGAGCGAAAACACCATATATTTT	CASRPGTGGRSENTIYF
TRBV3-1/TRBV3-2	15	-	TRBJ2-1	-	TGTGCCAGCAGCCTCGGTAGTAGTACTCGCGATGAGCAGTTCTTC	CASSLGSSTRDEQFF
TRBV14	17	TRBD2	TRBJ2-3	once	TGTGCCAGCAGCCGAAGAAATCCTAGCGGGAGGCCAGATACGCAGTATTTT	CASSRRNPSGRPDTQYF
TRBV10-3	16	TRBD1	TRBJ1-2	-	TGTGCCATCAGTGGGGGGGGACAGGGAGAAACTTTCGGCTACACCTTC	CAISGGGQGETFGYTF
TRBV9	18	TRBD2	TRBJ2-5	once	TGTGCCAGCAGCACTCCAAGGGTAGCGGGGGGGCCCCGGGAGACCCAGTACTTC	CASSTPRVAGGPRETQYF
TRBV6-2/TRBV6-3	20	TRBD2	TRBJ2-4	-	TGTGCCAGCAGTCAACCCGGGACTACTAATTTGGAAACCGCCAAAAACATTCAGTACTTC	CASSQPGTTNLETAKNIQYF
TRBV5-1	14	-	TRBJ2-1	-	TGCGCCAGCAGCTTGGAAGACTTTGGGAGTTCTCAGTTCTTC	CASSLEDFGSSQFF
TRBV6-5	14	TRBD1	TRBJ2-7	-	TGTGCCAGCAAGCCCGGGACAGAAACCTACGAGCAGTACTTC	CASKPGTETYEQYF
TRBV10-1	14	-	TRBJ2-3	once	TGCGCCAGCAGTCGGGCATTTCAGGGGGATACGCAGTATTTT	CASSRAFQGDTQYF
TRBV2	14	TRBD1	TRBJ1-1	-	TGTGCCAGCAGTCGAGGACAGGTTGACACTGAAGCTTTCTTT	CASSRGQVDTEAFF
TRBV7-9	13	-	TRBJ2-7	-	TGTGCCAGCACCGGAGATCAGGGGATTAAGCAGTACTTC	CASTGDQGIKQYF
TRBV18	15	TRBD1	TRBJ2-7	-	TGTGCCAGCTCACCACCCCACGGACAGGAAGGCGAGCAGTACTTC	CASSPPHGQEGEQYF
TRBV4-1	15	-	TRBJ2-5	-	TGCGCCAGCAGCCAGCCCCGATTAGCACGGGAGACCCAGTACTTC	CASSQPRLARETQYF
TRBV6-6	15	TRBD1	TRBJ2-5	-	TGTGCCAGCAAATCCGGGACAGGGGTTAAAGAGACCCAGTACTTC	CASKSGTGVKETQYF
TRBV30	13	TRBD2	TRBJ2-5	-	TGTGCCTGGACTAGGACTAGGGTGGAGACCCAGTACTTC	CAWTRTRVETQYF
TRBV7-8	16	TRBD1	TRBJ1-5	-	TGTGCCAGCAGCCTCTCCGGGACAGGGAGCAATCAGCCCCAGCATTTT	CASSLSGTGSNQPQHF
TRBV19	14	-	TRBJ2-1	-	TGTGCCAGTAGTAGCCGGTTATTTTACAATGAGCAGTTCTTC	CASSSRLFYNEQFF
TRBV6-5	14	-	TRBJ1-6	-	TGTGCCAGCAGGCAAGACAGTTATAATTCACCCCTCCACTTT	CASRQDSYNSPLHF
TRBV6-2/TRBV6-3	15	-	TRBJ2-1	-	TGTGCCAGCAGCTCGATGGGGGGCTCCTACAATGAGCAGTTCTTC	CASSSMGGSYNEQFF
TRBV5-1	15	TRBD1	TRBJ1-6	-	TGCGCCAGCAGCTTGGGAGGGACAGGGGGTTCACCCCTCCACTTT	CASSLGGTGGSPLHF